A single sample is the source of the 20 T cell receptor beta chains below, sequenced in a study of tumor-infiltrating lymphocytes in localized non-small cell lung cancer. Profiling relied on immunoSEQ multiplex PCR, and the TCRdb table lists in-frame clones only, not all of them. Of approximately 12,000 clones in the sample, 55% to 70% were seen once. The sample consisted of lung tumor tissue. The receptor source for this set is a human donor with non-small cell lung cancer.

The CDR3 spells CASSPYSGANVLTF. The CDR3 DNA is TGCGCCAGCAGTCCTTACTCTGGGGCCAACGTCCTGACTTTC. The chain joins TRBV4-3 to TRBJ2-6; D is uncertain. The CDR3 length is 14 residues. Per germline, CDR1 LGHNA and CDR2 YSLEER. The germline V and J ends were trimmed by 6 bases and 0 bases, with 6 bases remaining between them.

CDR3 residues: CSVDVTSGSYNEQFF. The CDR3 region has the DNA TGCAGCGTTGACGTTACTAGCGGGAGTTACAATGAGCAGTTCTTC. The chain couples TRBV29-1 to TRBJ2-1; 11 bases map to TRBD2. This CDR3 is 15 amino acids long. Germline CDR1 is SQVTM and CDR2 is ANQGSEA. J was trimmed by 4 bases and V by 3 bases; bases with no gene match: 5.

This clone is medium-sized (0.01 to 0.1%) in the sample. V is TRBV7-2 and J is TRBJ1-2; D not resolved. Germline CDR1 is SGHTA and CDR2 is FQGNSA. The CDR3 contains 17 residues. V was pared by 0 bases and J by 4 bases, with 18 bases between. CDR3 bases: TGTGCCAGCAGCTTAGCCTTTTCGGGCTCGATAGGCTATGGCTACACCTTC. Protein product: CASSLAFSGSIGYGYTF. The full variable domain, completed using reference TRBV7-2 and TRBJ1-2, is GAGVSQSPSNKVTEKGKDVELRCDPISGHTALYWYRQSLGQGLEFLIYFQGNSAPDKSGLPSDRFSAERTGGSVSTLTIQRTQQEDSAVYLCASSLAFSGSIGYGYTFGSGTRLTVV.

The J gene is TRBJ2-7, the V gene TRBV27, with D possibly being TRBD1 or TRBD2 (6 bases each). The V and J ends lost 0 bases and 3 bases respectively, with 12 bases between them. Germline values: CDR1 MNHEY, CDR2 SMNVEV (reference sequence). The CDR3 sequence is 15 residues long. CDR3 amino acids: CASSLSWGAVYEQYF. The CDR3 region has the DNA TGTGCCAGCAGTTTATCCTGGGGGGCGGTCTACGAGCAGTACTTC.

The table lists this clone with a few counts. CDR3 DNA sequence: TGTGCCAGCAGCTTAGAGAGAAACAGGCGGAAGGATGGCTACACCTTC. Translating it yields CASSLERNRRKDGYTF. The chain carries TRBV7-9 and TRBJ1-2, with a weak D call TRBD1 (5 bases). The CDR3 spans 16 residues. The germline V gene encodes CDR1 SEHNR and CDR2 FQNEAQ (reference sequence). V was trimmed by 1 base and J by 6 bases, leaving 18 bases between them.

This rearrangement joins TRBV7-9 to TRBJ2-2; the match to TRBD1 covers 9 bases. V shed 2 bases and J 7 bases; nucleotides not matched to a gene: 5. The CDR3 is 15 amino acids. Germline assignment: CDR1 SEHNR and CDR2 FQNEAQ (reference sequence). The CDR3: CASSLPGTGFGELFF. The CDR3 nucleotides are TGTGCCAGCAGCTTACCCGGGACAGGGTTCGGGGAGCTGTTTTTT.

The CDR3, as DNA: TGTGCCAGCAGCTTTAGGAACACCGGGGAGCTGTTTTTT. Protein sequence: CASSFRNTGELFF. The chain has TRBV7-5 and TRBJ2-2; no check of the table's D call, TRBD2, against the DNA was made. TRBV7-5 is labeled a pseudogene. This CDR3 comprises 13 residues.

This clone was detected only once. The CDR3 nucleotides read TGTGCCAGCAGCTTAGAGGGTAGCGGGGCTTTCTCCTACGAGCAGTACTTC. It specifies CASSLEGSGAFSYEQYF. The chain carries TRBV7-6 and TRBJ2-7, with 8 bases fitting TRBD2. CDR3 length: 17 amino acids. Germline CDR1 SGHVS, CDR2 FNYEAQ. With 1 base clipped from V and 0 bases from J, the junction kept 8 bases outside the gene matches.

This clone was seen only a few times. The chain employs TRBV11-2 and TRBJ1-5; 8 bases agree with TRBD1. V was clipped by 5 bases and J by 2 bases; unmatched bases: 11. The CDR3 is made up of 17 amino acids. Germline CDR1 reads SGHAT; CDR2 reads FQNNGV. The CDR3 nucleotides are TGTGCCAGCAGCGCGAGCTCGACAGGGGTTGGCAATCAGCCCCAGCATTTT. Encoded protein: CASSASSTGVGNQPQHF.

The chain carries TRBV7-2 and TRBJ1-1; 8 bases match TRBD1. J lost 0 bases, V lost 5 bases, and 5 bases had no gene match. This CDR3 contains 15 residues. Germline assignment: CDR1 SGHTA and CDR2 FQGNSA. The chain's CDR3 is CASSEDRVLNTEAFF. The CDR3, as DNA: TGTGCCAGCAGCGAGGACAGGGTACTGAACACTGAAGCTTTCTTT.

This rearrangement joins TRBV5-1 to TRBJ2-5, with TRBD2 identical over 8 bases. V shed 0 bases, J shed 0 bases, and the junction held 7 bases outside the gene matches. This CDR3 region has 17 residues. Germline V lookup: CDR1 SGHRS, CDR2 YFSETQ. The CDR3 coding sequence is TGCGCCAGCAGCTTGGCCAGACTAGCGCCTAACCAAGAGACCCAGTACTTC. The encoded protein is CASSLARLAPNQETQYF. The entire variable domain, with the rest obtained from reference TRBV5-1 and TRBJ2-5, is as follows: KAGVTQTPRYLIKTRGQQVTLSCSPISGHRSVSWYQQTPGQGLQFLFEYFSETQRNKGNFPGRFSGRQFSNSRSEMNVSTLELGDSALYLCASSLARLAPNQETQYFGPGTRLLVL.

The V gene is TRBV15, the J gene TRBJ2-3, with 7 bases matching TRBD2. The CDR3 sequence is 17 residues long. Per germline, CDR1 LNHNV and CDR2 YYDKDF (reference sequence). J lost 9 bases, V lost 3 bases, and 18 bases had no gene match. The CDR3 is CATSSAPRRGLPLTQYF. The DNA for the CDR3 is TGTGCCACCAGCAGCGCCCCTCGTAGGGGACTACCCCTCACGCAGTATTTT.

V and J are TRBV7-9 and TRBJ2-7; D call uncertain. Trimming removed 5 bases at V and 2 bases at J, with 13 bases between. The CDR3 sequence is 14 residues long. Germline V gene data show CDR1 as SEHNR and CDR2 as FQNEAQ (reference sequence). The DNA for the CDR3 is TGTGCCAGCAGCCAAACGGGCAGCGCCTACGAGCAGTACTTC. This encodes CASSQTGSAYEQYF.

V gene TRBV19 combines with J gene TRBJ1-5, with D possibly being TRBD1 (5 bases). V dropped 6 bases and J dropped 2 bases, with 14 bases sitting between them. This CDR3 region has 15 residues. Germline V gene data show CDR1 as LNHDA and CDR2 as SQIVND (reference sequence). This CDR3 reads CASSGGVYGNQPQHF. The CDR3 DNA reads TGTGCCAGTAGCGGGGGGGTATATGGCAATCAGCCCCAGCATTTT. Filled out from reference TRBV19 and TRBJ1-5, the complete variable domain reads DGGITQSPKYLFRKEGQNVTLSCEQNLNHDAMYWYRQDPGQGLRLIYYSQIVNDFQKGDIAEGYSVSREKKESFPLTVTSAQKNPTAFYLCASSGGVYGNQPQHFGDGTRLSIL.

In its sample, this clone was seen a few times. CDR3 residues: CASSSWGAKNEQFF. In DNA form, the CDR3 reads TGTGCCAGCAGTTCCTGGGGGGCGAAGAATGAGCAGTTCTTC. The chain carries TRBV6-5 and TRBJ2-1, with D perhaps assigned TRBD1 or TRBD2 (6 bases each). The V end lost 4 bases, the J end lost 7 bases, and 14 bases lay between the germline ends. Germline values: CDR1 MNHEY, CDR2 SVGAGI. The CDR3 loop spans 14 amino acids.

In DNA, the CDR3 is TGTGCCAGCAGCTTAGGTGAGCGGGAGTTGCAGTATTTT. This codes for CASSLGERELQYF. This chain connects TRBV11-3 to TRBJ2-3; 8 bases agree with TRBD2. The V gene's germline CDR1 is SGHNT and CDR2 YENEEA. The CDR3 is made up of 13 amino acids. Unmatched junction bases numbered 5, after V lost 1 base and J lost 11 bases.

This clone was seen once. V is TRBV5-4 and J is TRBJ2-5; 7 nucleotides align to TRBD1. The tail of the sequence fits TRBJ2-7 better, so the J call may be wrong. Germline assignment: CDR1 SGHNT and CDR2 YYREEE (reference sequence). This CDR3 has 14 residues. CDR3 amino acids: CASSRTTRGNEQYF. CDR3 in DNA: TGTGCCAGCAGCCGGACCACCAGGGGGAACGAGCAGTACTTC.

CDR3: CASSGQGHEQYF. CDR3 nucleotide sequence: TGTGCCAGCAGCGGACAGGGCCACGAGCAGTACTTC. The genes are TRBV4-2 and TRBJ2-7; 8 nucleotides match TRBD1. The CDR3 extends over 12 amino acids. V lost 5 bases to trimming and J lost 5 bases; unmatched junction nucleotides: 2. The germline V gene encodes CDR1 LGHNA and CDR2 YNFKEQ.

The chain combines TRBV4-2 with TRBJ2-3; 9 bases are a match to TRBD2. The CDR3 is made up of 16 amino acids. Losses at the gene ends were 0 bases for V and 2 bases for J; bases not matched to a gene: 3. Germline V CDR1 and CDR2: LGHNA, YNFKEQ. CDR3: CASSQESSGATDTQYF. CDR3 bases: TGTGCCAGCAGCCAAGAGTCTAGCGGGGCCACAGATACGCAGTATTTT.

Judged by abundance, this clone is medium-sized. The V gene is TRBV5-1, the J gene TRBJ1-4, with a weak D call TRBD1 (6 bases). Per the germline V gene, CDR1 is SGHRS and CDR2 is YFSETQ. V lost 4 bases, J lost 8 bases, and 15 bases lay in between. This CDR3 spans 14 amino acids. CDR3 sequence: CASSPGGGREKLFF. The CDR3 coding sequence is TGCGCCAGCAGCCCGGGAGGGGGGCGAGAAAAACTGTTTTTT.